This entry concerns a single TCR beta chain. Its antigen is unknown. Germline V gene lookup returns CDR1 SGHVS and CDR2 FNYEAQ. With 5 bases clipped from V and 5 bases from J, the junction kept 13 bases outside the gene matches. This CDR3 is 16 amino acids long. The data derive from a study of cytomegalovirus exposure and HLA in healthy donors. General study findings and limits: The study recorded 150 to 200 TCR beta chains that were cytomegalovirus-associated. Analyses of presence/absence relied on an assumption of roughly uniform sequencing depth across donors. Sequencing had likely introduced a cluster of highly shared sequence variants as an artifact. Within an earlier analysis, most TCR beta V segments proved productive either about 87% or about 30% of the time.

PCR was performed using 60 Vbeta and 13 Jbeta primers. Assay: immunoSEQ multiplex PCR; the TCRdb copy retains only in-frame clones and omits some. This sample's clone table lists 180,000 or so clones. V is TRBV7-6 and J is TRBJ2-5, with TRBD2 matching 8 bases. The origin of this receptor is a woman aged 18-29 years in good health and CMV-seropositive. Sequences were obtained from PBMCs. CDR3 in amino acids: CASSPQSSGSGETQYF. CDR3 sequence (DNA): TGTGCCAGCAGCCCCCAGTCCAGCGGGAGCGGGGAGACCCAGTACTTC.